A single sample gave rise to the 27 T cell receptor beta chains below, sequenced in a study of blood T cell repertoires in COVID-19. Assay: immunoSEQ multiplex PCR; the TCRdb copy retains only in-frame clones and omits some. The profile shows fewer than 30,000 clones, about 90% of them singletons. The specimen sequenced was peripheral blood. Receptors were obtained from a human donor in a cohort sampled during active COVID-19.

V gene TRBV6-2 or TRBV6-3 combines with J gene TRBJ2-7, with TRBD2 matching over 7 bases. V lost 2 bases and J lost 3; bases outside the gene matches: 10. The CDR3 sequence is 16 residues long. The germline V gene has CDR1 MNHEY and CDR2 SVGEGT. CDR3: CASSYALVLAGYEQYV. For the CDR3, the DNA is TGTGCCAGCAGTTACGCATTGGTGTTAGCGGGCTACGAGCAGTACGTC.

This sequence joins TRBV15 and TRBJ1-5; 9 nucleotides agree with TRBD1. Germline V gives CDR1 LNHNV, CDR2 YYDKDF (reference sequence). This CDR3 has 16 amino acids. V lost 6 bases and J lost 2; bases outside the gene matches: 8. For the CDR3, the DNA is TGTGCCACCAGGCCCGCACAGGGGGCGGGCAATCAGCCCCAGCATTTT. It yields the protein CATRPAQGAGNQPQHF.

This clone was detected only a few times. The CDR3 nucleotides read TGTGCCTCCCGAAGGGGTATACATCAGCCCCAGCATTTT. This sequence encodes CASRRGIHQPQHF. V and J are TRBV2 and TRBJ1-5; D may be TRBD1 (5 bases). CDR3 size: 13 residues. Germline loops: CDR1 SNHLY, CDR2 FYNNEI. The ends were cut back, 11 bases at V and 5 bases at J, with 16 bases in the middle.

The chain recombines TRBV24-1 with TRBJ1-5; D may be TRBD1 (5 bases). CDR1 KGHDR and CDR2 SFDVKD come from the germline V gene. V gave up 9 bases and J gave up 4 bases, with 12 bases separating them. This CDR3 is 13 amino acids long. CDR3 loop: CATQGAGNQPQHF. CDR3 nucleotide sequence: TGTGCCACCCAAGGGGCAGGGAATCAGCCCCAGCATTTT.

This chain links TRBV5-1 with TRBJ1-2; 7 nucleotides line up with TRBD1. Per germline, CDR1 SGHRS and CDR2 YFSETQ. The CDR3 is made up of 15 amino acids. V was pared by 3 bases and J by 0 bases, with 5 bases of the junction left unmatched. DNA of the CDR3: TGCGCCAGCAGCTCCGGGACAGATGCTAACTATGGCTACACCTTC. It encodes CASSSGTDANYGYTF. Looking up the rest from reference TRBV5-1 and TRBJ1-2 gives the full variable domain: KAGVTQTPRYLIKTRGQQVTLSCSPISGHRSVSWYQQTPGQGLQFLFEYFSETQRNKGNFPGRFSGRQFSNSRSEMNVSTLELGDSALYLCASSSGTDANYGYTFGSGTRLTVV.

J is TRBJ2-7 and V is TRBV2, with D hard to call. The V gene lost 10 bases and the J gene lost 0 bases, with 13 bases spanning the gap. Germline-derived CDR1 and CDR2 are SNHLY and FYNNEI. This CDR3 spans 13 amino acids. The CDR3 DNA reads TGTGCCACCCCTTGCGGCGTCTCCTACGAGCAGTACTTC. It codes for CATPCGVSYEQYF.

V is TRBV19 and J is TRBJ2-4; 9 nucleotides align to TRBD1. CDR3 length equals 14 residues. Germline CDR1 is LNHDA and CDR2 is SQIVND (reference sequence). V was pared by 7 bases and J by 6 bases, with 7 bases of the junction left unmatched. This CDR3 is CASNPDRGGNIQYF. CDR3 nucleotide sequence: TGTGCCAGTAATCCGGACAGGGGAGGAAACATTCAGTACTTC.

The gene calls are TRBV27 and TRBJ2-3; 8 positions agree with TRBD1. CDR1 is MNHEY, CDR2 SMNVEV, per germline (reference sequence). The CDR3 is 14 residues long. After removal of 5 bases from V and 1 base from J, the junction contained 2 bases not matched to a gene. This CDR3 reads CASSQGQGTDTQYF. The CDR3 nucleotides are TGTGCCAGCAGTCAGGGACAGGGCACAGATACGCAGTATTTT.

This chain links TRBV10-3 with TRBJ2-3, with 8 bases fitting TRBD2. CDR3 length equals 15 residues. V dropped 4 bases and J dropped 0; count of bases not matched to a gene: 3. Per the germline V gene, CDR1 is ENHRY and CDR2 is SYGVKD. The CDR3 nucleotides read TGTGCCATCAGTGTCGGGGGGGCTAGCACAGATACGCAGTATTTT. Encoded protein: CAISVGGASTDTQYF.

V is TRBV2 and J is TRBJ1-5; D is perhaps TRBD1 (6 bases). Germline lookup yields CDR1 SNHLY and CDR2 FYNNEI. Trimming removed 8 bases at V and 1 base at J, with 12 bases between. The CDR3 is 14 residues long. CDR3 residues: CASGGTTSNQPQHF. CDR3 bases: TGTGCCAGCGGTGGGACAACCAGCAATCAGCCCCAGCATTTT.

The chain links TRBV9 to TRBJ1-1, with D maybe TRBD1 (6 bases). With 1 base removed from V and 4 bases from J, the gap between germline ends came to 14 bases. Germline assignment: CDR1 SGDLS and CDR2 YYNGEE. There are 15 residues in the CDR3. CDR3 sequence reads: CASSVTGTLGTEAFF. Written as DNA, the CDR3 is TGTGCCAGCAGCGTAACCGGGACATTGGGCACTGAAGCTTTCTTT.

The chain combines TRBV19 with TRBJ2-2; D gene uncertain. The germline gives CDR1 LNHDA, CDR2 SQIVND (reference sequence). Deletions cut 3 bases from V and 2 bases from J, with 7 bases between. The length of the CDR3 is 14 residues. Written as DNA, the CDR3 is TGTGCCAGTAGTATTATTAGTAACACCGGGGAGCTGTTTTTT. Translation: CASSIISNTGELFF.

This chain connects TRBV5-1 to TRBJ2-3; D may be TRBD2 (7 bases). Between the trimmed V and J ends, which lost 5 bases and 1 base, there was a span of 17 bases. CDR1 and CDR2 from the germline V gene are SGHRS and YFSETQ. This CDR3 has 16 residues. The CDR3 protein is CASSAGALRGTDTQYF. CDR3 sequence (DNA): TGCGCCAGCAGTGCGGGGGCCCTACGTGGCACAGATACGCAGTATTTT.

The chain recombines TRBV19 with TRBJ2-3; D ambiguous. Germline lookup yields CDR1 LNHDA and CDR2 SQIVND (reference sequence). The CDR3 is made up of 13 amino acids. The V end was cut by 4 bases, the J end by 14 bases, with 19 bases between. The CDR3 reads CASSTTTQEVAYF. As DNA, the CDR3 is TGTGCCAGTAGTACCACCACCCAAGAGGTTGCGTATTTT.

This clone was counted once. The chain joins TRBV10-1 to TRBJ2-6; 8 nucleotides align to TRBD1. V was clipped by 4 bases and J by 3 bases; unmatched bases: 8. CDR1 and CDR2 from the germline V gene are WNHNN and SYGVQD (reference sequence). CDR3 size: 17 residues. CDR3 in amino acids: CASSAGQGIGGANVLTF. The DNA of the CDR3 is TGCGCCAGCAGTGCCGGACAGGGAATAGGTGGGGCCAACGTCCTGACTTTC.

This clone was counted a single time. J is TRBJ2-2 and V is TRBV25-1, with a possible D match to TRBD1 (7 bases). Per germline, CDR1 MGHDK and CDR2 SYGVNS. The V end was cut by 6 bases, the J end by 4 bases, with 15 bases between. The CDR3 has 15 amino acids. The CDR3 DNA follows: TGTGCCAGCAGGCAGGGGGGCGCGGGCACCGGGGAGCTGTTTTTT. Protein product: CASRQGGAGTGELFF.

This chain links TRBV27 with TRBJ2-2; TRBD1 matches 8 bases. From germline, CDR1 is MNHEY and CDR2 SMNVEV (reference sequence). The CDR3 loop spans 17 amino acids. V shed 4 bases and J 7 bases; nucleotides not matched to a gene: 14. CDR3 nucleotide sequence: TGTGCCAGCAGTTACGCCCCCTCAGGGGGCAGTGGCGGGGAGCTGTTTTTT. It codes for CASSYAPSGGSGGELFF.

V gene TRBV12-3 or TRBV12-4 combines with J gene TRBJ2-1; D is unclear. V was shortened by 8 bases and J by 7 bases, with 9 bases between the two germline ends. The CDR3 totals 11 residues. This CDR3 is CASVSRNEQFF. CDR3 nucleotides: TGTGCCAGCGTCTCGAGGAATGAGCAGTTCTTC.

In its sample, this clone was seen once. The chain has TRBV5-4 and TRBJ2-5; 13 nucleotides line up with TRBD2. V lost 4 bases, J lost 4 bases, and 7 bases stayed unmatched. CDR3 size: 16 residues. The V gene's germline CDR1 is SGHNT and CDR2 YYREEE (reference sequence). CDR3 amino acids: CASSPTSGGAGETQYF. CDR3 DNA: TGTGCCAGCAGCCCCACTAGCGGGGGGGCGGGAGAGACCCAGTACTTC.

J is TRBJ1-2 and V is TRBV5-5; TRBD1 might be the D (6 bases). Germline assignment: CDR1 SGHKS and CDR2 YYEKEE (reference sequence). V lost 4 bases and J 4 bases, leaving 17 bases between the germline ends. The CDR3 consists of 15 residues. In nucleotides, the CDR3 is TGTGCCAGCAGCAACACGGGGGGCCTGGGCTATGGCTACACCTTC. It specifies CASSNTGGLGYGYTF.

The chain is built from TRBV6-5 and TRBJ2-3; no reliable D call. Trimming removed 7 bases from V and 1 base from J, with 6 bases in between. Germline V gene data show CDR1 as MNHEY and CDR2 as SVGAGI. CDR3 length equals 12 residues. The CDR3 DNA follows: TGTGCCAGCACTACAGGCACAGATACGCAGTATTTT. Its translation is CASTTGTDTQYF.

The chain employs TRBV4-1 and TRBJ2-3; D is ambiguous. The CDR3 runs to 14 residues. Germline V lookup: CDR1 MGHRA, CDR2 YSYEKL. Trimming stripped 0 bases from V and 4 bases from J, with 8 bases between. The CDR3 DNA follows: TGCGCCAGCAGCCAAGATATCCTTCCAGATACGCAGTATTTT. Its protein is CASSQDILPDTQYF.

The rearrangement uses TRBV5-6 and TRBJ2-6; TRBD2 matches 13 bases. Germline V gene sequence: CDR1 SGHDT, CDR2 YYEEEE. This CDR3 has 18 amino acids. V lost 4 bases to trimming and J lost 12 bases; unmatched junction nucleotides: 16. The CDR3 sequence is CASSPATSGGLVTGVLTF. The CDR3 DNA reads as TGTGCCAGCAGCCCAGCGACTAGCGGGGGGCTGGTAACAGGCGTCCTGACTTTC.

J is TRBJ1-1 and V is TRBV12-3 or TRBV12-4, with TRBD1 as a possible D gene (5 bases). V was cut by 3 bases and J by 10 bases, with 12 bases left in between. The CDR3 spans 12 residues. Here the CDR3 reads CASSLGGFGAFF. DNA of the CDR3: TGTGCCAGCAGTTTGGGGGGTTTTGGAGCTTTCTTT.

About this clone: Its ends do not fully match the called genes, so a read error is possible. The genes are TRBV5-5 and TRBJ2-5; D gene uncertain. In germline, CDR1 is SGHKS, CDR2 YYEKEE (reference sequence). The CDR3 extends over 13 amino acids. CDR3 sequence reads: CASSSNPVESQYF. Here the CDR3 DNA reads TGTGCCAGCAGCTCCAACCCCGTCGAGAGCCAGTACTTC.

V usage is TRBV19 and J usage is TRBJ2-5, with a tentative D call TRBD2 (5 bases). Germline CDR1 and CDR2: LNHDA and SQIVND (reference sequence). The CDR3 runs to 14 residues. Trimming took off 1 base at V and 7 bases at J, with 13 bases between the two ends. The CDR3 loop reads CASSIVGSAGTQYF. The CDR3 nucleotides are TGTGCCAGTAGTATAGTTGGTAGCGCGGGGACCCAGTACTTC.

The chain employs TRBV4-1 and TRBJ2-7, with TRBD1 matching over 10 bases. Unmatched junction bases numbered 7, after V lost 2 bases and J lost 6 bases. The CDR3 length is 15 residues. The germline V gene encodes CDR1 MGHRA and CDR2 YSYEKL. CDR3 loop: CASSQLPGQGREQYV. The CDR3 DNA reads as TGCGCCAGCAGCCAACTCCCGGGACAGGGGCGCGAGCAGTACGTC.